This is a list of T cell receptor beta chains from one sample in a study of blood T cell repertoires in COVID-19. Method: immunoSEQ multiplex PCR; TCRdb's copy keeps in-frame clones and lacks some. The sample shows around 320,000 clones, about 87% of them seen only once. The sample was peripheral blood. These receptors all come from a woman in her twenties or thirties who had recovered from COVID-19. CDR3s include the opening cysteine and the closing phenylalanine or tryptophan. D genes are given only for firm matches. A row's size may be missing; if present it is once, few, many or a size class.

D: NA
size: NA
J: TRBJ1-6
V: TRBV27
CDR3: CASSLSHGNSPLHF
DNA: TGTGCCAGCAGTTTGTCCCACGGGAATTCACCCCTCCACTTT

D: NA
size: NA
J: TRBJ1-4
V: TRBV4-3
CDR3: CASSQDSGAEKLFF
DNA: TGCGCCAGCAGCCAAGATTCAGGGGCCGAAAAACTGTTTTTT

D: TRBD2
size: NA
J: TRBJ2-7
V: TRBV7-6
CDR3: CASSPWGSGGDEQYF
DNA: TGTGCCAGCAGCCCCTGGGGTAGCGGGGGGGACGAGCAGTACTTC

D: TRBD1
size: NA
J: TRBJ1-3
V: TRBV7-9
CDR3: CASSVGQGVDGNTIYF
DNA: TGTGCCAGCAGCGTGGGACAGGGGGTCGATGGAAACACCATATATTTT

D: NA
size: NA
J: TRBJ1-4
V: TRBV7-9
CDR3: CAATRATNEKLFF
DNA: TGTGCCGCTACGAGGGCAACTAATGAAAAACTGTTTTTT

D: NA
size: NA
J: TRBJ1-2
V: TRBV9
CDR3: CASSAPGGSYGYTF
DNA: TGTGCCAGCAGCGCCCCAGGAGGGAGCTATGGCTACACCTTC

D: TRBD1
size: NA
J: TRBJ1-1
V: TRBV19
CDR3: CASRRDSEGFETEAFF
DNA: TGTGCCAGTAGACGGGACAGCGAGGGGTTTGAGACTGAAGCTTTCTTT

D: TRBD1
size: NA
J: TRBJ1-2
V: TRBV6-6
CDR3: CASHRDRGGGYTF
DNA: TGTGCCAGCCACCGGGACAGGGGAGGTGGCTACACCTTC

D: NA
size: NA
J: TRBJ2-2
V: TRBV27
CDR3: CASAQLRDTFTGELFF
DNA: TGTGCCAGCGCCCAACTCCGGGACACTTTCACCGGGGAGCTGTTTTTT

D: NA
size: NA
J: TRBJ1-6
V: TRBV14
CDR3: CASSPGREGSPLHF
DNA: TGTGCCAGCAGCCCAGGGCGGGAGGGTTCACCCCTCCACTTT

D: NA
size: NA
J: TRBJ1-2
V: TRBV7-9
CDR3: CASSRYNSNYGYTF
DNA: TGTGCCAGCAGCCGCTACAACAGTAACTATGGCTACACCTTC

D: NA
size: NA
J: TRBJ2-7
V: TRBV7-9
CDR3: CASRSGPTGNYEQYF
DNA: TGTGCCAGCAGGTCAGGTCCCACAGGGAACTACGAGCAGTACTTC

D: NA
size: NA
J: TRBJ1-2
V: TRBV27
CDR3: CASSLDRSGVAYGYTF
DNA: TGTGCCAGCAGTTTAGACCGGTCGGGGGTTGCCTATGGCTACACCTTC

D: NA
size: NA
J: TRBJ2-3
V: TRBV10-2
CDR3: CASSDGGGGADTQYF
DNA: TGCGCCAGCAGTGACGGCGGGGGCGGCGCAGATACGCAGTATTTT

D: NA
size: NA
J: TRBJ1-4
V: TRBV28
CDR3: CASRSEGGTNEKLFF
DNA: TGTGCCAGCAGGAGTGAGGGAGGGACTAATGAAAAACTGTTTTTT

D: TRBD1
size: NA
J: TRBJ1-5
V: TRBV19
CDR3: CASSTDRGAQPQHF
DNA: TGTGCCAGTAGTACCGACAGGGGGGCTCAGCCCCAGCATTTT

D: NA
size: NA
J: TRBJ1-4
V: TRBV4-2
CDR3: CASSQGRGTTNEKLFF
DNA: TGTGCCAGCAGCCAAGGACGGGGGACAACTAATGAAAAACTGTTTTTT

D: TRBD1
size: NA
J: TRBJ2-6
V: TRBV6-4
CDR3: CASSTGTGPFSGANVLTF
DNA: TGTGCCAGCAGTACCGGGACAGGGCCCTTTTCTGGGGCCAACGTCCTGACTTTC

D: NA
size: NA
J: TRBJ1-3
V: TRBV7-3
CDR3: CASSLDGTGSGNTIYF
DNA: TGTGCCAGCAGCTTAGACGGTACAGGCTCTGGAAACACCATATATTTT

D: NA
size: NA
J: TRBJ2-3
V: TRBV3-1/TRBV3-2
CDR3: CASSPHKGGLTDTQYF
DNA: TGTGCCAGCAGCCCGCACAAGGGGGGGCTCACAGATACGCAGTATTTT

D: TRBD1
size: NA
J: TRBJ1-5
V: TRBV24-1
CDR3: CATSSPGTGSSNQPQHF
DNA: TGTGCCACCAGTTCTCCGGGGACAGGGTCTAGCAATCAGCCCCAGCATTTT

D: TRBD2
size: NA
J: TRBJ2-2
V: TRBV4-3
CDR3: CASSQASGGGARELFF
DNA: TGCGCCAGCAGCCAAGCTTCTGGCGGGGGGGCCCGGGAGCTGTTTTTT

D: NA
size: few
J: TRBJ1-6
V: TRBV28
CDR3: CASKPAGTKIYNSPLHF
DNA: TGTGCCAGCAAACCGGCAGGGACAAAGATTTATAATTCACCCCTCCACTTT

D: NA
size: NA
J: TRBJ2-5
V: TRBV28
CDR3: CASSLSSQETQYF
DNA: TGTGCCAGCAGTTTATCCTCTCAAGAGACCCAGTACTTC

D: NA
size: NA
J: TRBJ1-2
V: TRBV7-2
CDR3: CASSPGLQNYGYTF
DNA: TGTGCCAGCAGTCCTGGGCTACAGAACTATGGCTACACCTTC

D: NA
size: NA
J: TRBJ2-3
V: TRBV28
CDR3: CASTDASGKDTQYF
DNA: TGTGCCAGCACAGACGCCTCAGGGAAAGATACGCAGTATTTT

D: TRBD1
size: NA
J: TRBJ1-1
V: TRBV24-1
CDR3: CATSDRTLGQGAEAFF
DNA: TGTGCCACCAGTGACCGGACTCTGGGACAGGGGGCAGAAGCTTTCTTT

D: NA
size: NA
J: TRBJ1-2
V: TRBV5-8
CDR3: CASSLIQGYGYTF
DNA: TGTGCCAGCAGCCTAATACAGGGCTATGGCTACACCTTC

D: NA
size: NA
J: TRBJ2-1
V: TRBV5-1
CDR3: CASSLAGDYYNEQFF
DNA: TGCGCCAGCAGCTTGGCGGGTGACTACTACAATGAGCAGTTCTTC

D: NA
size: NA
J: TRBJ1-2
V: TRBV7-2
CDR3: CASSPEAISYGYTF
DNA: TGTGCCAGCAGCCCCGAGGCCATCAGCTATGGCTACACCTTC

D: NA
size: NA
J: TRBJ2-3
V: TRBV9
CDR3: CASSSTPPDTQYF
DNA: TGTGCCAGCAGCTCGACTCCCCCAGATACGCAGTATTTT

D: NA
size: NA
J: TRBJ1-4
V: TRBV15
CDR3: CATTKEGATNEKLFF
DNA: TGTGCCACCACCAAGGAGGGTGCAACTAATGAAAAACTGTTTTTT

D: NA
size: NA
J: TRBJ1-4
V: TRBV10-3
CDR3: CAISGSASNEKLFF
DNA: TGTGCCATCAGTGGGTCAGCCTCTAATGAAAAACTGTTTTTT

D: NA
size: once
J: TRBJ2-2
V: TRBV19
CDR3: CASSGLLANTGELFF
DNA: TGTGCCAGTAGTGGGCTGTTGGCTAACACCGGGGAGCTGTTTTTT

D: TRBD2
size: NA
J: TRBJ2-1
V: TRBV3-1/TRBV3-2
CDR3: CASSQKVPASGYNEQFF
DNA: TGTGCCAGCAGCCAAAAGGTTCCGGCTAGCGGATACAATGAGCAGTTCTTC